These 16 T cell receptor beta chains were sequenced from one sample in a study of blood T cell repertoires in COVID-19. Sequencing was performed with immunoSEQ multiplex PCR; in TCRdb, only in-frame clones are kept and a portion is missing. The table includes roughly 64,000 clones, around 65% detected once. The specimen sequenced was PBMCs or T cells enriched from blood (not recorded which). The source is a woman aged 60-70 years who had been exposed to COVID-19.

The V gene is TRBV7-2, the J gene TRBJ2-1; D is uncertain. The CDR3 is 16 amino acids. In germline, CDR1 is SGHTA, CDR2 FQGNSA. The germline V and J ends were trimmed by 4 bases and 0 bases, with 13 bases remaining between them. The CDR3 here is CASSWVGGLSYNEQFF. CDR3 nucleotide sequence: TGTGCCAGCAGCTGGGTCGGCGGCCTCTCCTACAATGAGCAGTTCTTC.

The chain combines TRBV7-2 with TRBJ1-5; D not certain. The V gene lost 1 base and the J gene lost 3 bases, with 10 bases spanning the gap. The CDR3 spans 15 residues. Germline values: CDR1 SGHTA, CDR2 FQGNSA. The CDR3 loop is CASSLGGRVNQPQHF. The CDR3 DNA reads TGTGCCAGCAGCTTAGGAGGGCGGGTCAATCAGCCCCAGCATTTT.

The genes are TRBV2 and TRBJ1-1; no clear D. CDR1 is SNHLY and CDR2 is FYNNEI in the germline V gene. Trimming left V 6 bases short and J 1 base short, with 9 bases between. The CDR3 runs 13 residues. This CDR3 reads CASSRRRNTEAFF. In DNA, the CDR3 is TGTGCCAGCAGCCGGAGGCGGAACACTGAAGCTTTCTTT.

This rearrangement joins TRBV9 to TRBJ2-7; the D gene is possibly TRBD1 (5 bases). The V gene's germline CDR1 is SGDLS and CDR2 YYNGEE. The CDR3 length is 15 residues. Trimming took 1 base from V and 4 from J, leaving 15 bases between them. The CDR3 reads CASSVMPQGIYEQYF. CDR3 coding DNA: TGTGCCAGCAGCGTAATGCCGCAGGGTATATACGAGCAGTACTTC.

V usage is TRBV6-4 and J usage is TRBJ1-2, with 10 positions matching TRBD1. V lost 6 bases and J lost 5; bases outside the gene matches: 6. The CDR3 is 14 residues long. Per germline, CDR1 MRHNA and CDR2 SNTAGT. CDR3: CASSPDRGFYGYTF. CDR3 DNA sequence: TGTGCCAGCAGCCCGGACAGGGGGTTTTATGGCTACACCTTC.

The rearrangement links TRBV7-9 to TRBJ1-1; D unclear. The germline gives CDR1 SEHNR, CDR2 FQNEAQ (reference sequence). The CDR3 contains 13 residues. Between the trimmed V and J ends, which lost 0 bases and 1 base, there was a span of 3 bases. The CDR3 sequence: CASSLAANTEAFF. CDR3 nucleotides: TGTGCCAGCAGCTTAGCAGCGAACACTGAAGCTTTCTTT.

This chain connects TRBV7-9 to TRBJ1-1; D uncertain. There are 14 residues in the CDR3. Germline assignment: CDR1 SEHNR and CDR2 FQNEAQ (reference sequence). V was pared by 4 bases and J by 2 bases, with 11 bases between. The CDR3 loop is CASSSSQVNTEAFF. The CDR3 DNA follows: TGTGCCAGCAGCTCCAGCCAGGTCAACACTGAAGCTTTCTTT.

This clone has a single count. The V and J genes are TRBV4-3 and TRBJ2-7; 7 nucleotides match TRBD2. V gave up 5 bases and J gave up 7 bases; unmatched junction bases: 14. Germline assignment: CDR1 LGHNA and CDR2 YSLEER. The CDR3 runs 15 residues. The CDR3 nucleotides are TGCGCCAGCAGCGCCACTAGCGTTAAAGGGGTTGAGCAGTACTTC. This gives the protein CASSATSVKGVEQYF.

The J gene is TRBJ2-3, the V gene TRBV5-1; 8 bases match TRBD2. The CDR3 is 14 amino acids. CDR1 and CDR2 from the germline V gene are SGHRS and YFSETQ. V was clipped by 2 bases and J by 1 base; unmatched bases: 0. The CDR3 DNA reads TGCGCCAGCAGCTTAGCGGGGGGCACAGATACGCAGTATTTT. Protein sequence: CASSLAGGTDTQYF.

CDR3 nucleotide sequence: TGCGCCAGCAGCGAGGGACAGACAACTAATTCACCCCTCCACTTT. Its translation: CASSEGQTTNSPLHF. This sequence joins TRBV5-1 and TRBJ1-6; 7 nucleotides agree with TRBD1. CDR1 and CDR2 (germline): SGHRS, YFSETQ. The V segment lost 4 bases and the J segment 6 bases; nucleotides outside the gene matches: 7. This CDR3 has 15 amino acids.

This clone showed up just once. V and J are TRBV30 and TRBJ2-5; D gene uncertain. Germline CDR1 is GTSNPN and CDR2 is SVGIG (reference sequence). This CDR3 region has 13 residues. Between the trimmed V and J ends, which lost 0 bases and 3 bases, there was a span of 8 bases. DNA of the CDR3: TGTGCCTGGAGTGTCAGGTCGAAAGAGACCCAGTACTTC. Protein: CAWSVRSKETQYF.

This clone showed up many times. The chain joins TRBV6-9 to TRBJ2-3, with TRBD2 identical over 10 bases. The germline V gene encodes CDR1 MNHGY and CDR2 SVAAGI. The V gene end was trimmed by 5 bases and the J gene end by 4 bases; junction bases not matched to a gene: 0. The CDR3 is 13 amino acids. This CDR3 is CASSSGGADTQYF. CDR3 nucleotides: TGTGCCAGCAGTAGCGGGGGGGCAGATACGCAGTATTTT.

The chain uses TRBV30 and TRBJ1-2; 8 bases align to TRBD1. The V gene's germline CDR1 is GTSNPN and CDR2 SVGIG (reference sequence). V shed 7 bases and J 4 bases; nucleotides not matched to a gene: 8. The CDR3 spans 13 residues. CDR3 sequence (DNA): TGTGCCTTTGAACCGGGACAGGCCTATGGCTACACCTTC. It translates to CAFEPGQAYGYTF.

V and J are TRBV4-3 and TRBJ1-3; D is undetermined. The CDR3 has 15 residues. Between the trimmed V and J ends, which lost 2 bases and 4 bases, there was a span of 12 bases. Germline lookup yields CDR1 LGHNA and CDR2 YSLEER. CDR3 in amino acids: CASSQFNSKGNTIYF. The CDR3 bases are TGCGCCAGCAGCCAATTTAACAGTAAAGGAAACACCATATATTTT.

The chain carries TRBV28 and TRBJ2-1, with 9 nucleotides matching TRBD1. Trimming removed 9 bases from V and 6 bases from J; junction bases left unmatched: 6. The CDR3 length is 13 residues. CDR1 and CDR2 from the germline V gene are MDHEN and SYDVKM. CDR3 nucleotides: TGTGCCAGTCGACAGGGGGGGAGCAATGAGCAGTTCTTC. Translated, it gives CASRQGGSNEQFF.

The chain links TRBV20-1 to TRBJ2-5; D is uncertain. Germline CDR1 is DFQATT and CDR2 is SNEGSKA (reference sequence). The CDR3 consists of 11 residues. V was cut by 1 base and J by 5 bases, with 5 bases left in between. CDR3 loop: CSARGAETQYF. In nucleotides, the CDR3 is TGCAGTGCTAGAGGGGCCGAGACCCAGTACTTC.